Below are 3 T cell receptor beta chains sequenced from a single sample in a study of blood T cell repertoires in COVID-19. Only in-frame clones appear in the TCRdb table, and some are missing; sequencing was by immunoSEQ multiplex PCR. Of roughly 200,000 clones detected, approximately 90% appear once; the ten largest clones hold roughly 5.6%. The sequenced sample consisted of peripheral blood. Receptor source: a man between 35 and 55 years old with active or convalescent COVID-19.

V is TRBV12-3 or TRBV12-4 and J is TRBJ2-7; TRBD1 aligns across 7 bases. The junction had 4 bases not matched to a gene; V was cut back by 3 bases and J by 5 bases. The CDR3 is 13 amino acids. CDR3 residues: CASSLTGNHEQYF. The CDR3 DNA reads TGTGCCAGCAGTTTGACAGGGAACCACGAGCAGTACTTC.

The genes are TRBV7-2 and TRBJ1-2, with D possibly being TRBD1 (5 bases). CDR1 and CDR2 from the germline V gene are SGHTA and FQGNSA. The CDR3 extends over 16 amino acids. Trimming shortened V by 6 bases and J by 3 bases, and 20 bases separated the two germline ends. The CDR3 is CASSKSKAQGYYGYTF. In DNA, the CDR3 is TGTGCCAGCAGTAAATCTAAGGCCCAGGGTTACTATGGCTACACCTTC.

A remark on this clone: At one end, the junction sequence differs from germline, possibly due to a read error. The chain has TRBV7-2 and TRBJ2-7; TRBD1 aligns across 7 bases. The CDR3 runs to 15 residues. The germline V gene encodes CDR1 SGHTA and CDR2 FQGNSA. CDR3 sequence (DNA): TGTGCCAGCAGCAGGGACAGCCCTAGCTCCTACGAGCGGTACTTC. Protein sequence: CASSRDSPSSYERYF. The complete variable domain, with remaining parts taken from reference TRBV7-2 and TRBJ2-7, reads GAGVSQSPSNKVTEKGKDVELRCDPISGHTALYWYRQSLGQGLEFLIYFQGNSAPDKSGLPSDRFSAERTGGSVSTLTIQRTQQEDSAVYLCASSRDSPSSYERYFGPGTRLTVT.